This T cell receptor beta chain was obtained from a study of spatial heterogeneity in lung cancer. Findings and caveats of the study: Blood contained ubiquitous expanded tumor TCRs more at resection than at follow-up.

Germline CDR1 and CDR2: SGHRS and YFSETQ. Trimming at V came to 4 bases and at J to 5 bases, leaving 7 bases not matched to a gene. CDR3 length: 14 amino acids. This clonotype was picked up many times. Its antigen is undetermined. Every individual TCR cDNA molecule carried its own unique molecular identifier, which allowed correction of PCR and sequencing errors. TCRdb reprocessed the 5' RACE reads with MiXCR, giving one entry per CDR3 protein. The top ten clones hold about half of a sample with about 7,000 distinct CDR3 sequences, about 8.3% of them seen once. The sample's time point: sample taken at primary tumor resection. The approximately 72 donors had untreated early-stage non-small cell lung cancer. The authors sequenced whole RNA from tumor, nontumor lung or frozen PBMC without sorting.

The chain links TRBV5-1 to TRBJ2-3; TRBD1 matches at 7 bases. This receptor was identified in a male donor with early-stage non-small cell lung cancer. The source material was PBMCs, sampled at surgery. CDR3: CASSEQGEGDTQYF. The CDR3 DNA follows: TGCGCCAGCAGCGAGCAGGGGGAAGGAGATACGCAGTATTTT.